A selection of T cell receptor beta chains follows, all from one sample in a study of cytomegalovirus exposure and HLA in healthy donors. Sequenced by immunoSEQ multiplex PCR; TCRdb stores in-frame clones only, minus some. The sample carries roughly 140,000 clones, about 89% recorded once. Sequenced material: PBMCs. All receptors come from a woman aged 18-29 years in good health and CMV-seropositive. Both conserved end residues are part of each CDR3. A D gene is named only where the DNA matches it firmly. Clone size is given for some rows only: seen once, a few or many times, or a class if the clone is expanded.

TRBV30	TRBJ2-7	.	TRBD1	TGTGCCTGCAACAGGGGAACGGTAGGCGAGCAGTACTTC	CACNRGTVGEQYF
TRBV6-5	TRBJ2-7	.	TRBD1	TGTGCCAGCAGTAGCCATGGACAGGCCTACGAGCAGTACTTC	CASSSHGQAYEQYF
TRBV4-2	TRBJ2-7	.	.	TGTGCCAGCAGCCAGGAGCCGGCAGGGAAAGCCTACGAGCAGTACTTC	CASSQEPAGKAYEQYF
TRBV11-1	TRBJ2-2	few	TRBD1	TGTGCCAGCAGGGACAGGGGGACCGGGGAGCTGTTTTTT	CASRDRGTGELFF
TRBV11-2	TRBJ2-7	.	TRBD1	TGTGCCAGCAGCCCTCCGACAGGGGACGGGGGCGAGCAGTACTTC	CASSPPTGDGGEQYF
TRBV5-6	TRBJ2-2	few	TRBD2	TGTGCCAGCAGCTATGGGACTAGCGTCACCGGGGAGCTGTTTTTT	CASSYGTSVTGELFF
TRBV4-1	TRBJ2-1	.	.	TGCGCCAGCAGCCAAGTTCGCGGGAACAATGAGCAGTTCTTC	CASSQVRGNNEQFF
TRBV19	TRBJ2-7	.	TRBD1	TGTGCCAGTAGTCTTCGGACAGGGACTGCCTACGAGCAGTACTTC	CASSLRTGTAYEQYF
TRBV4-1	TRBJ2-1	.	TRBD2	TGCGCCAGCAGCCAACCCCTTCTCAGCGGGAGCTTAAATGAGCAGTTCTTC	CASSQPLLSGSLNEQFF
TRBV28	TRBJ2-3	.	TRBD2	TGTGCCAGCAATGAGGTAGCGGGAGCCACAGATACGCAGTATTTT	CASNEVAGATDTQYF
TRBV5-1	TRBJ1-5	.	TRBD1	TGCGCCAGCAGCTTGGAGGGGGCGGGCAATCAGCCCCAGCATTTT	CASSLEGAGNQPQHF
TRBV28	TRBJ2-1	.	.	TGTGCCAGCAGTTTCATTAGTTGGTACAATGAGCAGTTCTTC	CASSFISWYNEQFF